This passage covers 11 T cell receptor beta chains from one sample sequenced in a study of Graves' ophthalmopathy and Graves' hyperthyroidism. Using RNA transcripts, the TCR beta CDR3 regions were amplified. Second-round multiplex PCR followed a first-round RT-PCR using HTBI primers. TCRdb independently ran MiXCR on the multiplex PCR reads; one entry per CDR3 protein. Here the sample spans about 550,000 distinct CDR3 sequences, just under 40% being singletons. The sample consisted of peripheral blood or thyroid tissue (not recorded which). Every receptor here comes from an adult man with Graves' hyperthyroidism.

This clonotype showed up just once. V is TRBV24-1 and J is TRBJ1-2, with D hard to call. Germline V gene sequence: CDR1 KGHDR, CDR2 SFDVKD. V lost 5 bases to trimming and J lost 6 bases, with 9 bases between them. This CDR3 has 12 amino acids. This CDR3 is CATSGSAHGYTF. CDR3 in DNA: TGTGCCACCAGTGGTTCCGCACATGGCTACACCTTC.

The chain couples TRBV6-1 to TRBJ2-5, with 8 positions matching TRBD1. Germline loops: CDR1 MNHNS, CDR2 SASEGT. The CDR3 has 15 residues. V was clipped by 2 bases and J by 4 bases; unmatched bases: 6. In nucleotides, the CDR3 is TGTGCCAGCAGTGAAACAGGGGGTGGAGGAGAGACCCAGTACTTC. Protein: CASSETGGGGETQYF.

As regards this clonotype: One end of the junction varies from germline; a read error may be responsible. This chain connects TRBV7-9 to TRBJ2-7; 16 bases fit TRBD2. The germline gives CDR1 SEHNR, CDR2 FQNEAQ (reference sequence). This CDR3 region has 17 residues. The CDR3 DNA sequence: TGCGCCAGCAGCTTGGGAGGGACTAGCGGGGGGGCCGGGGAGCAGTACTTC. Translating it yields CASSLGGTSGGAGEQYF.

This clonotype was detected only once. This chain connects TRBV7-4 to TRBJ1-2; possibly TRBD1 for D (5 bases). V was shortened by 4 bases and J by 12 bases, with 18 bases between the two germline ends. This CDR3 region has 13 residues. Germline-derived CDR1 and CDR2 are SGHVT and SQSDAQ. DNA of the CDR3: TGTGCCAGCAGCTCAGGGAAAAGGTCTGGAAACACCTTC. This gives the protein CASSSGKRSGNTF.

V gene TRBV24-1 combines with J gene TRBJ2-5, with D uncertain. Deletions cut 0 bases from V and 2 bases from J, with 12 bases between. The germline CDR1 and CDR2 sequences are KGHDR and SFDVKD. CDR3 length: 16 amino acids. CDR3 sequence (DNA): TGTGCCACCAGTGATTTGCTTGTTACCTCTCAAGAGACCCAGTACTTC. This codes for CATSDLLVTSQETQYF.

This clonotype was picked up many times. V and J are TRBV5-1 and TRBJ2-2, with D possibly matching TRBD1 (5 bases). The length of the CDR3 is 15 residues. The germline CDR1 and CDR2 sequences are SGHRS and YFSETQ. V shed 6 bases and J shed 3 bases, with 15 bases lying between them. The CDR3 DNA reads as TGCGCCAGCACCGCATGGGGCCTGGACACCGGGGAGCTGTTTTTT. Residues: CASTAWGLDTGELFF. Full variable domain (remainder filled in from reference TRBV5-1 and TRBJ2-2): KAGVTQTPRYLIKTRGQQVTLSCSPISGHRSVSWYQQTPGQGLQFLFEYFSETQRNKGNFPGRFSGRQFSNSRSEMNVSTLELGDSALYLCASTAWGLDTGELFFGEGSRLTVL.

The rearrangement joins TRBV2 to TRBJ1-6; no clear D gene. CDR3 size: 14 residues. Germline V gene lookup returns CDR1 SNHLY and CDR2 FYNNEI. Deletions cut 5 bases from V and 7 bases from J, with 12 bases between. CDR3 in amino acids: CASSLSTENSPLHF. The DNA for the CDR3 is TGTGCCAGCAGTCTAAGCACAGAGAATTCACCCCTCCACTTT.

In this sample, this clonotype turned up many times. The V gene is TRBV2, the J gene TRBJ1-1; D is ambiguous. Trimming removed 6 bases from V and 1 base from J, with 9 bases in between. This CDR3 region has 13 residues. Per germline, CDR1 SNHLY and CDR2 FYNNEI. The CDR3: CASRVAANTEAFF. DNA of the CDR3: TGTGCCAGCAGAGTTGCTGCGAACACTGAAGCTTTCTTT.

This clonotype showed up just a few times. The chain uses TRBV19 and TRBJ2-5; D gene unclear. V was cut by 4 bases and J by 0 bases, with 9 bases left in between. The germline gives CDR1 LNHDA, CDR2 SQIVND (reference sequence). The CDR3 contains 14 residues. CDR3 protein: CASSSGPHQETQYF. CDR3 coding DNA: TGTGCCAGTAGTAGCGGTCCACACCAAGAGACCCAGTACTTC. Together with reference TRBV19 and TRBJ2-5, the CDR3 gives the full variable domain: DGGITQSPKYLFRKEGQNVTLSCEQNLNHDAMYWYRQDPGQGLRLIYYSQIVNDFQKGDIAEGYSVSREKKESFPLTVTSAQKNPTAFYLCASSSGPHQETQYFGPGTRLLVL.

Concerning this clonotype itself: A single base separates this from a much larger clone, so it may be a read error. This sequence joins TRBV4-2 and TRBJ1-3; D unresolved. The CDR3 length is 15 residues. CDR1 is LGHNA, CDR2 YNFKEQ, per germline. CDR3 sequence (DNA): TGTGCCTGCAGCCAAGAAACATCTTACGGAAACACCATATATTTT. Its translation: CACSQETSYGNTIYF.

The chain joins TRBV5-1 to TRBJ1-1; D gene unclear. This CDR3 is 14 amino acids long. Trimming removed 6 bases at V and 8 bases at J, with 20 bases between. Germline values: CDR1 SGHRS, CDR2 YFSETQ. In nucleotides, the CDR3 is TGCGCCAGCAACCCTGGAACCAACAAGGTCGAAGCTTTCTTT. This encodes CASNPGTNKVEAFF.